What follows are 25 T cell receptor beta chains derived from one specimen sequenced in a study of human T cells and chemical hapten exposure. Documented time point: patch test 3, about 24 weeks after DPC sensitization. Treatment: therapeutic diphenylcyclopropenone sensitization with weekly scalp DPC. TCRdb reprocessed the RACE reads via MiXCR and lists one record per CDR3 protein. The top ten hold roughly 2.6% of the sample, which has 90,000 to 110,000 distinct CDR3 sequences, less than 45% seen once. Sequencing was performed on whole blood, taken in connection with sensitization to the hapten diphenylcyclopropenone (DPC). The origin of the receptors is a man aged 35 to 55 with alopecia areata. Some clones in this sample may be carry-over from other donors' samples.

This chain connects TRBV6-6 to TRBJ1-1; D is undetermined. Looked up from germline, CDR1 is MNHNY and CDR2 is SVGAGI (reference sequence). Trimming took off 11 bases at V and 0 bases at J, with 13 bases between the two ends. CDR3 length: 13 residues. In DNA form, the CDR3 reads TGTGCCGGGTCAGTCTACATGAACACTGAAGCTTTCTTT. Amino acid sequence: CAGSVYMNTEAFF.

This chain connects TRBV7-2 to TRBJ1-5; no clear D gene. V was cut by 5 bases and J by 3 bases, with 11 bases left in between. In germline, CDR1 is SGHTA, CDR2 FQGNSA. CDR3 length: 14 amino acids. CDR3 residues: CASSRSGSNQPQHF. Written as DNA, the CDR3 is TGTGCCAGCAGCCGTTCGGGTTCCAATCAGCCCCAGCATTTT.

This clonotype came up a few times. This sequence joins TRBV20-1 and TRBJ2-3; maybe TRBD2 (5 bases). Trimming left V 0 bases short and J 4 bases short, with 14 bases between. The CDR3 has 15 residues. In germline, CDR1 is DFQATT, CDR2 SNEGSKA (reference sequence). CDR3 nucleotide sequence: TGCAGTGCTAGAGATTGGGCTAGCCGGCCAGATACGCAGTATTTT. Encoded protein: CSARDWASRPDTQYF.

The chain is built from TRBV28 and TRBJ1-2, with a possible D match to TRBD1 (5 bases). Germline lookup yields CDR1 MDHEN and CDR2 SYDVKM. Trimming stripped 7 bases from V and 7 bases from J, with 19 bases between. The CDR3 contains 14 residues. CDR3 sequence: CASTPGSGSFGYTF. CDR3 nucleotide sequence: TGTGCCAGCACCCCGGGATCAGGGTCCTTTGGCTACACCTTC.

This clonotype has a handful of counts. The chain is built from TRBV27 and TRBJ1-3; D gene unclear. This CDR3 is 14 amino acids long. Trimming cost V 2 bases and J 0 bases, with 5 bases left between them. CDR1 MNHEY and CDR2 SMNVEV come from the germline V gene (reference sequence). Written as DNA, the CDR3 is TGTGCCAGCAGTTTAGACCGCTCTGGAAACACCATATATTTT. Protein product: CASSLDRSGNTIYF.

V and J are TRBV3-1 and TRBJ2-7, with D uncertain. There are 12 residues in the CDR3. Germline CDR1 LGHDT, CDR2 YNNKEL (reference sequence). The V and J ends lost 8 bases and 0 bases respectively, with 8 bases between them. Here the CDR3 DNA reads TGTGCCAGCGGACGGGCCTCCTACGAGCAGTACTTC. It yields the protein CASGRASYEQYF.

This clonotype was seen a handful of times. The chain couples TRBV24-1 to TRBJ2-2, with 8 bases identical to TRBD2. Per the germline V gene, CDR1 is KGHDR and CDR2 is SFDVKD. This CDR3 has 18 residues. V lost 3 bases, J lost 2 bases, and 10 bases stayed unmatched. This chain's CDR3 is CATSDPLSSGGNTGELFF. DNA of the CDR3: TGTGCCACCAGTGATCCCTTATCCAGCGGGGGCAACACCGGGGAGCTGTTTTTT.

This chain uses TRBV6-5 with TRBJ2-7; D is perhaps TRBD1 or TRBD2 (5 bases each). The CDR3 is 15 amino acids. V was pared by 0 bases and J by 2 bases, with 11 bases between. Germline-derived CDR1 and CDR2 are MNHEY and SVGAGI. CDR3 in amino acids: CASSYSYEGTYEQYF. As DNA, the CDR3 is TGTGCCAGCAGTTACTCGTACGAGGGGACCTACGAGCAGTACTTC.

The chain is built from TRBV5-1 and TRBJ1-1; D is unclear. CDR3 size: 14 residues. CDR1 and CDR2 (germline): SGHRS, YFSETQ. Trimming took off 0 bases at V and 5 bases at J, with 11 bases between the two ends. The CDR3 DNA follows: TGCGCCAGCAGCTTGGCAGGAGGGATGACTGAAGCTTTCTTT. Translated: CASSLAGGMTEAFF. Full variable domain (missing parts from reference TRBV5-1 and TRBJ1-1): KAGVTQTPRYLIKTRGQQVTLSCSPISGHRSVSWYQQTPGQGLQFLFEYFSETQRNKGNFPGRFSGRQFSNSRSEMNVSTLELGDSALYLCASSLAGGMTEAFFGQGTRLTVV.

The table lists this clonotype with a few counts. The chain carries TRBV28 and TRBJ1-5; D may be TRBD1 (5 bases). The CDR3 runs to 15 residues. Germline V gene sequence: CDR1 MDHEN, CDR2 SYDVKM. V was cut by 5 bases and J by 2 bases, with 13 bases left in between. The CDR3 nucleotides are TGTGCCAGCAGTACCAGGGCCGTCGGCAATCAGCCCCAGCATTTT. As protein: CASSTRAVGNQPQHF. Combining the CDR3 with reference TRBV28 and TRBJ1-5 gives the whole variable domain DVKVTQSSRYLVKRTGEKVFLECVQDMDHENMFWYRQDPGLGLRLIYFSYDVKMKEKGDIPEGYSVSREKKERFSLILESASTNQTSMYLCASSTRAVGNQPQHFGDGTRLSIL.

This clonotype has a count of ten or more. This chain uses TRBV6-2 or TRBV6-3 with TRBJ2-5; D call uncertain. Germline assignment: CDR1 MNHEY and CDR2 SVGEGT. This CDR3 region has 13 residues. V was pared by 5 bases and J by 2 bases, with 9 bases between. The CDR3 loop reads CASSGRLQETQYF. DNA of the CDR3: TGTGCCAGCAGTGGGCGCCTGCAAGAGACCCAGTACTTC.

This clonotype was recorded a few times. The chain employs TRBV6-2 or TRBV6-3 and TRBJ1-6; tentatively, D is TRBD1 (5 bases). Germline values: CDR1 MNHEY, CDR2 SVGEGT. V was pared by 6 bases and J by 7 bases, with 10 bases between. The CDR3 runs 13 residues. The chain's CDR3 is CASRDTGNSPLHF. CDR3 DNA sequence: TGTGCCAGCAGAGATACAGGAAATTCACCCCTCCACTTT.

This clonotype was observed a few times. This may be a read error: a much more frequent sequence differs by one nucleotide. The chain joins TRBV12-3 or TRBV12-4 to TRBJ2-3; D unclear. The V gene lost 3 bases and the J gene lost 4 bases, with 2 bases spanning the gap. CDR3 length: 11 residues. This CDR3 reads CASSFADTQYF. CDR3 bases: TGTGCCAGCAGTTTCGCAGATACGCAGTATTTT.

This clonotype was counted a single time. This chain connects TRBV29-1 to TRBJ2-5; 11 bases are shared with TRBD2. With V trimmed by 3 bases and J by 5 bases, 2 bases remained unmatched. This CDR3 region has 13 residues. Germline values: CDR1 SQVTM, CDR2 ANQGSEA. Here the CDR3 DNA reads TGCAGCGTTGAGACTAGCGGGATTGAGACCCAGTACTTC. It is translated as CSVETSGIETQYF.

This chain connects TRBV12-3 or TRBV12-4 to TRBJ1-4; D is ambiguous. With 3 bases removed from V and 0 bases from J, the gap between germline ends came to 8 bases. This CDR3 contains 15 residues. The DNA of the CDR3 is TGTGCCAGCAGTTTTTCAGAAGCAACTAATGAAAAACTGTTTTTT. Its translation: CASSFSEATNEKLFF.

The chain is built from TRBV2 and TRBJ2-1; D ambiguous. This CDR3 has 14 residues. V was clipped by 1 base and J by 0 bases, with 4 bases between them. The germline V gene has CDR1 SNHLY and CDR2 FYNNEI. Written as DNA, the CDR3 is TGTGCCAGCAGTGAAGATCCCTCCTACAATGAGCAGTTCTTC. Translating it yields CASSEDPSYNEQFF.

This clonotype was found a few times. The genes are TRBV29-1 and TRBJ1-1; the D is unclear. This CDR3 has 14 amino acids. Deletions cut 6 bases from V and 5 bases from J, with 19 bases between. Germline lookup yields CDR1 SQVTM and CDR2 ANQGSEA. The CDR3 DNA follows: TGCAGCGTCCAGATAAGAACGGAGGGAACTGAAGCTTTCTTT. Protein: CSVQIRTEGTEAFF.

The chain is built from TRBV19 and TRBJ2-3; the match to TRBD2 covers 13 bases. Unmatched junction bases numbered 2, after V lost 5 bases and J lost 3 bases. Germline V gene sequence: CDR1 LNHDA, CDR2 SQIVND (reference sequence). CDR3 size: 15 residues. The CDR3 spells CASSWTSGRTDTQYF. DNA for the CDR3: TGTGCCAGTAGTTGGACTAGCGGGAGAACAGATACGCAGTATTTT. The whole variable domain, filled in from reference TRBV19 and TRBJ2-3, reads DGGITQSPKYLFRKEGQNVTLSCEQNLNHDAMYWYRQDPGQGLRLIYYSQIVNDFQKGDIAEGYSVSREKKESFPLTVTSAQKNPTAFYLCASSWTSGRTDTQYFGPGTRLTVL.

The J gene is TRBJ1-1, the V gene TRBV7-8; D is possibly TRBD1 (5 bases). Trimming pared 3 bases from V and 1 base from J, leaving 6 bases between. The CDR3 runs 13 residues. Germline assignment: CDR1 SGHVS and CDR2 FQNEAQ. The CDR3 is CASSFRENTEAFF. The CDR3 DNA sequence: TGTGCCAGCAGCTTCAGGGAGAACACTGAAGCTTTCTTT. Full variable domain (outside the CDR3, taken from reference TRBV7-8 and TRBJ1-1): GAGVSQSPRYKVAKRGQDVALRCDPISGHVSLFWYQQALGQGPEFLTYFQNEAQLDKSGLPSDRFFAERPEGSVSTLKIQRTQQEDSAVYLCASSFRENTEAFFGQGTRLTVV.

The chain links TRBV20-1 to TRBJ2-3; 7 positions match TRBD2. The J segment lost 5 bases and the V segment lost 3 bases, leaving 8 bases of the junction unmatched. Looked up from germline, CDR1 is DFQATT and CDR2 is SNEGSKA (reference sequence). This CDR3 has 14 amino acids. CDR3 protein: CSASGVGRGDTQYF. The CDR3 region has the DNA TGCAGTGCTAGTGGGGTTGGGAGGGGAGATACGCAGTATTTT.

This clonotype came up a few times. V is TRBV29-1 and J is TRBJ1-5; no reliable D call. There are 15 residues in the CDR3. With 5 bases removed from V and 0 bases from J, the gap between germline ends came to 14 bases. Germline lookup yields CDR1 SQVTM and CDR2 ANQGSEA. CDR3 residues: CSVPSGPNSNQPQHF. CDR3 sequence (DNA): TGCAGCGTTCCCTCCGGGCCTAATAGCAATCAGCCCCAGCATTTT.

This clonotype came up a few times. The V gene is TRBV4-2, the J gene TRBJ2-7; maybe TRBD2 (5 bases). Trimming cost V 1 base and J 2 bases, with 6 bases left between them. The CDR3 length is 13 residues. Germline V gene lookup returns CDR1 LGHNA and CDR2 YNFKEQ. This chain's CDR3 is CASSQVGTYEQYF. The CDR3 nucleotides read TGTGCCAGCAGCCAAGTCGGGACCTACGAGCAGTACTTC.

The CDR3 here is CAWSAGGSPLHF. DNA for the CDR3: TGTGCCTGGAGTGCAGGAGGTTCACCCCTCCACTTT. The rearrangement uses TRBV30 and TRBJ1-6; no firm D call. The CDR3 length is 12 residues. V was pared by 1 base and J by 9 bases, with 7 bases between. Germline-derived CDR1 and CDR2 are GTSNPN and SVGIG (reference sequence).

The chain carries TRBV6-2 or TRBV6-3 and TRBJ1-5; TRBD1 matches at 10 bases. The junction had 6 bases not matched to a gene; V was cut back by 8 bases and J by 2 bases. The germline V gene has CDR1 MNHEY and CDR2 SVGEGT. The CDR3 is made up of 15 amino acids. CDR3 nucleotides: TGTGCCAGCCGACTTGGGACAGGGGGCAATCAGCCCCAGCATTTT. This translates into CASRLGTGGNQPQHF.

V is TRBV12-3 or TRBV12-4 and J is TRBJ1-4, with 10 bases aligning to TRBD1. V trimming: 3 bases; J trimming: 1 base; junction bases outside the gene matches: 17. The CDR3 loop spans 21 amino acids. CDR3 in DNA: TGTGCCAGCAGTTTCTTATGGGCTCGGGACAGGGGAGGTGAAACTAATGAAAAACTGTTTTTT. As protein: CASSFLWARDRGGETNEKLFF.